This passage covers 30 T cell receptor beta chains from one sample sequenced in a study of T cell responses to AZD1222 COVID-19 vaccine (dated by TCRdb to about 2021). The sample's time point label, in plain terms: baseline before first vaccination. Library method: the immunoSEQ multiplex PCR assay. In its TCRdb copy, this immuneACCESS table keeps in-frame sequences only and misses some clones. Where compared with another copy, unresolved V genes explain less than half of these, and the others have no known cause. For this sample the table gives roughly 160,000 clones, of which roughly 92% were detected only once. Of the sample, approximately 0.6% is held by the ten largest clones. The specimen comprised peripheral blood, sampled on day 0 of AZD1222 vaccination. These receptors all come from an adult in good health.

V and J are TRBV27 and TRBJ2-1, with a weak D call TRBD1 (6 bases). V was clipped by 3 bases and J by 6 bases, with 12 bases between them. Germline V lookup: CDR1 MNHEY, CDR2 SMNVEV (reference sequence). CDR3 size: 14 residues. CDR3 coding DNA: TGTGCCAGCAGTTTTCAGGGGATCGTCAATGAGCAGTTCTTC. It translates to CASSFQGIVNEQFF.

The chain couples TRBV7-6 to TRBJ2-1; D is perhaps TRBD1 (5 bases). V lost 4 bases and J 7 bases, leaving 17 bases between the germline ends. CDR3 length: 15 residues. Germline lookup yields CDR1 SGHVS and CDR2 FNYEAQ. DNA for the CDR3: TGTGCCAGCAGCTCCGCCAGGGTTGTATGGAATGAGCAGTTCTTC. Translated, it gives CASSSARVVWNEQFF.

This clone occurred once. The V call is TRBV7-6, the J call TRBJ2-7; 8 nucleotides align to TRBD1. The V and J ends lost 5 bases and 2 bases, in that order; junction bases with no gene match: 5. The CDR3 runs 14 residues. Germline V gene lookup returns CDR1 SGHVS and CDR2 FNYEAQ. CDR3 DNA sequence: TGTGCCAGCAGCCACAGGGGGATGGCCTACGAGCAGTACTTC. It encodes CASSHRGMAYEQYF.

The chain recombines TRBV10-3 with TRBJ1-3; 9 bases are shared with TRBD1. Germline trimming cut 9 bases from V and 4 bases from J; bases unmatched to any gene: 4. CDR1 and CDR2 (germline): ENHRY, SYGVKD. This CDR3 has 13 residues. CDR3 nucleotides: TGTGCCATTGGGACAGGGTACGGAAACACCATATATTTT. As protein: CAIGTGYGNTIYF.

The chain joins TRBV11-2 to TRBJ1-1; D gene ambiguous. CDR3 length: 13 residues. V was cut by 2 bases and J by 4 bases, with 8 bases left in between. CDR1 and CDR2 from the germline V gene are SGHAT and FQNNGV. CDR3 DNA: TGTGCCAGCAGCTTAAAGGCCGGCACTGAAGCTTTCTTT. It yields the protein CASSLKAGTEAFF.

This chain links TRBV4-1 with TRBJ1-1; D is perhaps TRBD1 (5 bases). The CDR3 contains 13 residues. The germline V and J ends were trimmed by 2 bases and 6 bases, with 10 bases remaining between them. The germline V gene encodes CDR1 MGHRA and CDR2 YSYEKL. The CDR3 loop reads CASSQLRVSEAFF. The DNA for the CDR3 is TGCGCCAGCAGCCAACTCAGGGTATCTGAAGCTTTCTTT.

V and J are TRBV29-1 and TRBJ2-3, with 8 bases that match TRBD2. The CDR3 covers 13 residues. Looked up from germline, CDR1 is SQVTM and CDR2 is ANQGSEA. With V trimmed by 4 bases and J by 4 bases, 4 bases remained unmatched. This CDR3 reads CSVGSGKPDTQYF. The DNA of the CDR3 is TGCAGCGTTGGTAGCGGGAAGCCAGATACGCAGTATTTT.

This chain links TRBV27 with TRBJ1-5; unclear D gene. Deletions cut 1 base from V and 6 bases from J, with 10 bases between. CDR3 size: 14 residues. CDR1 is MNHEY, CDR2 SMNVEV, per germline (reference sequence). CDR3 residues: CASSLYPGGQPQHF. CDR3 sequence (DNA): TGTGCCAGCAGTTTATACCCTGGCGGTCAGCCCCAGCATTTT.

This chain connects TRBV7-9 to TRBJ1-5; unclear D gene. V shed 4 bases and J shed 2 bases, with 18 bases lying between them. CDR1 is SEHNR, CDR2 FQNEAQ, per germline (reference sequence). The CDR3 extends over 17 amino acids. The CDR3 DNA sequence: TGTGCCAGCAGCTCAGCGGGAGGGTTAAGTGGCAATCAGCCCCAGCATTTT. It translates to CASSSAGGLSGNQPQHF.

This chain connects TRBV18 to TRBJ2-7; possibly TRBD2 for D (7 bases). This CDR3 spans 15 amino acids. Germline CDR1 KGHSH, CDR2 LQKENI. Trimming removed 5 bases from V and 2 bases from J, with 16 bases in between. The CDR3 sequence is CASSTYGGQAYEQYF. For the CDR3, the DNA is TGTGCCAGCTCAACCTACGGGGGGCAGGCCTACGAGCAGTACTTC.

V is TRBV3-1 (or the pseudogene TRBV3-2) and J is TRBJ1-4, with a possible D match to TRBD1 (5 bases). The CDR3 is 13 amino acids. With 8 bases removed from V and 7 bases from J, the gap between germline ends came to 14 bases. The germline CDR1 and CDR2 sequences are LGHDT and YNNKEL (reference sequence). Written as DNA, the CDR3 is TGTGCCAGCCGAGACAGAAAGGGTGAAAAACTGTTTTTT. It yields the protein CASRDRKGEKLFF.

The V gene is TRBV24-1, the J gene TRBJ2-5; D not certain. CDR3 length: 15 amino acids. Germline CDR1 reads KGHDR; CDR2 reads SFDVKD. The V end lost 3 bases, the J end lost 4 bases, and 14 bases lay between the germline ends. DNA of the CDR3: TGTGCCACCAGTGATCCCGGGCCAATGGGAGAGACCCAGTACTTC. It specifies CATSDPGPMGETQYF.

The genes are TRBV19 and TRBJ1-5; D gene unclear. V lost 4 bases and J 3 bases, leaving 10 bases between the germline ends. This CDR3 is built from 14 residues. CDR1 LNHDA and CDR2 SQIVND come from the germline V gene (reference sequence). The CDR3 is CASSTPGYNQPQHF. The CDR3 DNA reads TGTGCCAGTAGTACCCCCGGGTACAATCAGCCCCAGCATTTT.

This chain connects TRBV5-1 to TRBJ1-1; the match to TRBD1 covers 9 bases. There are 15 residues in the CDR3. The germline gives CDR1 SGHRS, CDR2 YFSETQ. V lost 3 bases and J lost 4; bases outside the gene matches: 7. The CDR3 here is CASSWGTGRGTEAFF. Here the CDR3 DNA reads TGCGCCAGCAGCTGGGGGACAGGGAGAGGCACTGAAGCTTTCTTT.

In DNA, the CDR3 is TGCGCCAGCAGCCTGACAGCTAACTATGGCTACACCTTC. Translated: CASSLTANYGYTF. The chain combines TRBV5-1 with TRBJ1-2; D is perhaps TRBD1 (5 bases). The germline V gene encodes CDR1 SGHRS and CDR2 YFSETQ. V lost 4 bases and J 0 bases, leaving 7 bases between the germline ends. There are 13 residues in the CDR3.

This clone was seen only once. The chain uses TRBV7-9 and TRBJ1-4; D call uncertain. The ends were cut back, 5 bases at V and 3 bases at J, with 16 bases in the middle. Germline V gene lookup returns CDR1 SEHNR and CDR2 FQNEAQ (reference sequence). The CDR3 spans 16 residues. In nucleotides, the CDR3 is TGTGCCAGCAGCCGCGTGGGGATTGAGTCTAATGAAAAACTGTTTTTT. This encodes CASSRVGIESNEKLFF.

This chain connects TRBV11-2 to TRBJ2-3; TRBD1 matches 7 bases. The CDR3 has 18 residues. Germline CDR1 reads SGHAT; CDR2 reads FQNNGV. Losses at the gene ends were 1 base for V and 0 bases for J; bases not matched to a gene: 10. Here the CDR3 reads CASSLGRGIRSSTDTQYF. As DNA, the CDR3 is TGTGCCAGCAGCTTAGGCAGGGGGATCCGTTCTAGCACAGATACGCAGTATTTT.

This rearrangement joins TRBV30 to TRBJ2-1; 9 bases match TRBD1. The CDR3 contains 15 residues. In germline, CDR1 is GTSNPN, CDR2 SVGIG (reference sequence). The V gene end was trimmed by 4 bases and the J gene end by 6 bases; junction bases not matched to a gene: 10. This CDR3 is CAWTPGTGNVNEQFF. DNA of the CDR3: TGTGCCTGGACCCCGGGGACAGGGAATGTCAATGAGCAGTTCTTC.

V usage is TRBV7-3 and J usage is TRBJ2-1; the D gene is possibly TRBD1 (6 bases). This CDR3 comprises 15 residues. With 2 bases removed from V and 6 bases from J, the gap between germline ends came to 14 bases. Germline values: CDR1 SGHTA, CDR2 FQGTGA. CDR3 region: CASSLGTSWANEQFF. The CDR3 bases are TGTGCCAGCAGCTTAGGGACATCCTGGGCCAATGAGCAGTTCTTC.

The chain employs TRBV28 and TRBJ1-2, with D perhaps matching TRBD1 (6 bases). The CDR3 is made up of 16 amino acids. Per the germline V gene, CDR1 is MDHEN and CDR2 is SYDVKM. V was trimmed by 6 bases and J by 8 bases, leaving 25 bases between them. The CDR3 protein is CASSQYPTLGAQGYTF. The CDR3 coding sequence is TGTGCCAGCAGCCAATATCCCACGCTGGGGGCGCAGGGCTACACCTTC.

The rearrangement links TRBV28 to TRBJ1-1; D gene unclear. V lost 3 bases, J lost 9 bases, and 8 bases lay in between. Germline V CDR1 and CDR2: MDHEN, SYDVKM. The CDR3 length is 11 residues. The chain's CDR3 is CASSFELQAFF. In DNA form, the CDR3 reads TGTGCCAGCAGTTTTGAACTTCAAGCTTTCTTT.

CDR3 sequence: CASDRGREAFF. CDR3 in DNA: TGTGCCAGCGATCGAGGGCGTGAAGCTTTCTTT. J is TRBJ1-1 and V is TRBV12-3 or TRBV12-4; D gene uncertain. The length of the CDR3 is 11 residues. Trimming shortened V by 8 bases and J by 7 bases, and 11 bases separated the two germline ends.

This clone appeared once. The chain couples TRBV30 to TRBJ1-5; TRBD1 is a possible D gene (5 bases). The CDR3 is 13 residues long. Trimming left V 5 bases short and J 4 bases short, with 12 bases between. Germline assignment: CDR1 GTSNPN and CDR2 SVGIG (reference sequence). CDR3 nucleotides: TGTGCCTGGGGCCGTGACAGAAATCAGCCCCAGCATTTT. The encoded protein is CAWGRDRNQPQHF.

This chain links TRBV6-5 with TRBJ2-1; D possibly corresponds to TRBD1 (6 bases). V was pared by 7 bases and J by 10 bases, with 23 bases between. Germline loops: CDR1 MNHEY, CDR2 SVGAGI. The CDR3 extends over 15 amino acids. CDR3 sequence (DNA): TGTGCCAGCACCTCCGAGGACAGCGCAAGTGAAGAGCAGTTCTTC. It codes for CASTSEDSASEEQFF.

This chain's CDR3 is CAISESAGYNQPQHF. As DNA, the CDR3 is TGTGCCATCAGTGAGTCGGCAGGGTATAATCAGCCCCAGCATTTT. The V call is TRBV10-3, the J call TRBJ1-5; weak D call: TRBD1 (5 bases). The CDR3 is 15 amino acids. The V gene's germline CDR1 is ENHRY and CDR2 SYGVKD. V lost 0 bases to trimming and J lost 4 bases, with 10 bases between them.

V usage is TRBV5-1 and J usage is TRBJ2-1; 11 bases align to TRBD2. CDR1 and CDR2 (germline): SGHRS, YFSETQ. V was clipped by 7 bases and J by 4 bases; unmatched bases: 10. The CDR3 is 16 residues long. CDR3 sequence reads: CASSNTGTSGYNEQFF. The CDR3, as DNA: TGCGCCAGCTCAAACACCGGGACTAGCGGTTACAATGAGCAGTTCTTC.

This sequence joins TRBV4-2 and TRBJ2-2; D is perhaps TRBD2 (5 bases). Germline CDR1 is LGHNA and CDR2 is YNFKEQ. The V gene lost 3 bases and the J gene lost 6 bases, with 14 bases spanning the gap. This CDR3 comprises 15 residues. DNA of the CDR3: TGTGCCAGCAGCCATATGGCCTCGGAGGCCGGGGAGCTGTTTTTT. This translates into CASSHMASEAGELFF.

The rearrangement uses TRBV15 and TRBJ2-1; D gene uncertain. V was trimmed by 0 bases and J by 7 bases, leaving 10 bases between them. CDR1 and CDR2 from the germline V gene are LNHNV and YYDKDF (reference sequence). The CDR3 spans 14 residues. CDR3 coding DNA: TGTGCCACCAGCAGAGATCTGATGGCGAATGAGCAGTTCTTC. It yields the protein CATSRDLMANEQFF. The complete variable domain, with remaining parts taken from reference TRBV15 and TRBJ2-1, reads DAMVIQNPRYQVTQFGKPVTLSCSQTLNHNVMYWYQQKSSQAPKLLFHYYDKDFNNEADTPDNFQSRRPNTSFCFLDIRSPGLGDTAMYLCATSRDLMANEQFFGPGTRLTVL.

The chain uses TRBV3-1 (or the pseudogene TRBV3-2) and TRBJ1-6; 10 bases are shared with TRBD1. The germline V gene has CDR1 LGHDT and CDR2 YNNKEL (reference sequence). The CDR3 consists of 15 residues. Trimming took 3 bases from V and 9 from J; bases not matched to a gene: 5. The CDR3 spells CASSQGQGIGSPLHF. CDR3 nucleotide sequence: TGTGCCAGCAGCCAGGGACAGGGGATTGGTTCACCCCTCCACTTT.

V usage is TRBV10-3 and J usage is TRBJ1-1; D remains unclear. Per the germline V gene, CDR1 is ENHRY and CDR2 is SYGVKD. The germline V and J ends were trimmed by 2 bases and 4 bases, with 8 bases remaining between them. The CDR3 totals 13 residues. The CDR3 sequence is CAISEEGSTEAFF. CDR3 coding DNA: TGTGCCATCAGTGAGGAGGGAAGCACTGAAGCTTTCTTT.